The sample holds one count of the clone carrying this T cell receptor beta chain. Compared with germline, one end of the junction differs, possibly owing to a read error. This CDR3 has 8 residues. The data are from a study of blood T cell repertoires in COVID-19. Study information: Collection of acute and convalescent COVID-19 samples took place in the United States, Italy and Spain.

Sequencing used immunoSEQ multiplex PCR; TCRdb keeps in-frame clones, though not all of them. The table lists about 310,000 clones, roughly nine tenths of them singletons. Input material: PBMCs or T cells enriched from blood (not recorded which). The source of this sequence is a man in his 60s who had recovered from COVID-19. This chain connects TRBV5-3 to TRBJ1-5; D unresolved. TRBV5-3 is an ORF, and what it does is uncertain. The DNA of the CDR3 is TGTGCCAGAAGCTCTGAGGATTTT. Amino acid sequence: CARSSEDF.